This TCR beta chain was documented in a study of shared clonotypes between healthy human individuals. General study points: Compared with clonotypes that all four donors shared, non-shared clonotypes had lower generation probabilities.

The naive CD8 subset, CD45RO-negative cells positively selected for CCR7, excluded terminally differentiated effector memory CD45RA+ cells. Only a few counts were recorded for this clone. Its specificity is not known. Other DNA sequences within the sample encode an identical CDR3. Method: immunoSEQ multiplex PCR; TCRdb's copy keeps in-frame clones and lacks some. The sample has about 2.2 million clones, just under 95% seen once. Input material: naive CD8+ T cells from PBMCs. The source is a man aged 18-30 years in good health. Some clones in this sample may be carry-over from other donors' samples.

Here the CDR3 reads CASSLSRSSNQPQHF. The CDR3 bases are TGTGCCAGCAGTTTATCACGGAGTAGCAATCAGCCCCAGCATTTT. This chain links TRBV27 with TRBJ1-5; D call uncertain. In germline, CDR1 is MNHEY, CDR2 SMNVEV (reference sequence). Deletions cut 0 bases from V and 0 bases from J, with 6 bases between. There are 15 residues in the CDR3.